Shown below are 16 T cell receptor beta chains from a single sample sequenced in a study of T cell changes during pregnancy in multiple sclerosis. Using immunoSEQ multiplex PCR, the repertoire was profiled, and TCRdb retains in-frame clones only, with some absent. The repertoire includes about 60,000 clones, 90% of them detected once, and roughly 2.2% sits in the top ten. Sequenced material: peripheral blood, taken in the second trimester of pregnancy. Receptor source: a female donor in good health, enrolled as a control in a pregnancy study.

CDR3 amino acids: CASSFRENTEAFF. CDR3 DNA sequence: TGTGCCAGCAGTTTCAGGGAGAACACTGAAGCTTTCTTT. The chain couples TRBV5-6 to TRBJ1-1, with a tentative D call TRBD1 (5 bases). Deletions cut 5 bases from V and 1 base from J, with 9 bases between. In germline, CDR1 is SGHDT, CDR2 YYEEEE. The CDR3 runs to 13 residues.

V is TRBV6-5 and J is TRBJ2-5; 7 bases are a match to TRBD2. The V gene's germline CDR1 is MNHEY and CDR2 SVGAGI. The ends lost 4 bases at V and 3 bases at J; junction bases unmatched: 8. This CDR3 is built from 15 residues. The CDR3 loop reads CASSSGLAGEETQYF. The DNA for the CDR3 is TGTGCCAGCAGTTCGGGCTTGGCGGGAGAAGAGACCCAGTACTTC.

The J gene is TRBJ1-2, the V gene TRBV6-5; D not certain. V lost 0 bases and J 3 bases, leaving 14 bases between the germline ends. Germline CDR1 MNHEY, CDR2 SVGAGI. This CDR3 is 16 amino acids long. The CDR3 is CASSYSGAQYYYGYTF. In DNA form, the CDR3 reads TGTGCCAGCAGTTACTCGGGAGCACAGTACTACTATGGCTACACCTTC.

V usage is TRBV27 and J usage is TRBJ2-1; 7 bases align to TRBD1. V shed 7 bases, J shed 3 bases, and the junction held 21 bases outside the gene matches. Germline V lookup: CDR1 MNHEY, CDR2 SMNVEV (reference sequence). The CDR3 runs to 19 residues. Here the CDR3 reads CASTERGTAISYLYNEQFF. The CDR3 DNA reads TGTGCCAGCACCGAACGTGGGACAGCCATCTCCTATCTCTACAATGAGCAGTTCTTC.

The V and J genes are TRBV11-2 and TRBJ2-7; 10 nucleotides line up with TRBD2. The junction had 7 bases not matched to a gene; V was cut back by 2 bases and J by 0 bases. Germline CDR1 reads SGHAT; CDR2 reads FQNNGV. This CDR3 has 17 residues. CDR3 amino acids: CASSLPSGRGSSYEQYF. The CDR3 coding sequence is TGTGCCAGCAGCTTACCTAGCGGGAGAGGGAGCTCCTACGAGCAGTACTTC.

The CDR3 DNA reads as TGCGCCAGCACCGATATTTACGAGGGGGAAGAGACCCAGTACTTC. Translating it yields CASTDIYEGEETQYF. J is TRBJ2-5 and V is TRBV5-1, with D maybe TRBD1 (6 bases). The CDR3 is 15 amino acids. Germline V gene lookup returns CDR1 SGHRS and CDR2 YFSETQ. The V gene lost 6 bases and the J gene lost 3 bases, with 18 bases spanning the gap.

The chain employs TRBV7-9 and TRBJ2-7; no clear D gene. Between the trimmed V and J ends, which lost 5 bases and 5 bases, there was a span of 19 bases. The CDR3 runs to 15 residues. Germline CDR1 reads SEHNR; CDR2 reads FQNEAQ (reference sequence). The CDR3 nucleotides are TGTGCCAGCAGCCCTGCGACTGATGTCCTCGACGAGCAGTACTTC. Protein product: CASSPATDVLDEQYF.

The gene calls are TRBV5-4 and TRBJ2-1, with TRBD2 identical over 10 bases. The CDR3 is made up of 18 amino acids. CDR1 is SGHNT and CDR2 is YYREEE in the germline V gene (reference sequence). With 2 bases clipped from V and 4 bases from J, the junction kept 12 bases outside the gene matches. CDR3 bases: TGTGCCAGCAGCTTACCCACTAGCGGGGACCGATTTTACAATGAGCAGTTCTTC. This codes for CASSLPTSGDRFYNEQFF.

The CDR3 spells CASSFAFGGQRNEKLFF. For the CDR3, the DNA is TGTGCCAGCAGCTTCGCTTTCGGAGGCCAGCGTAATGAAAAACTGTTTTTT. V is TRBV7-9 and J is TRBJ1-4; D unclear. Trimming removed 3 bases from V and 4 bases from J, with 18 bases in between. The germline V gene encodes CDR1 SEHNR and CDR2 FQNEAQ (reference sequence). The CDR3 spans 17 residues.

The chain carries TRBV5-1 and TRBJ2-7; 10 bases line up with TRBD2. V dropped 4 bases and J dropped 7; count of bases not matched to a gene: 11. CDR3 length: 15 amino acids. Germline CDR1 reads SGHRS; CDR2 reads YFSETQ. CDR3 bases: TGCGCCAGCAGCCCTTTAGCGGGAGGCTCGAGGGAGCAGTACTTC. It encodes CASSPLAGGSREQYF.

This clone was seen only once. The chain uses TRBV6-7 and TRBJ2-2, with D perhaps matching TRBD2 (6 bases). TRBV6-7 is noted as an ORF with a role that remains uncertain. V gave up 7 bases and J gave up 1 base, with 19 bases separating them. The CDR3 is 17 residues long. The CDR3 reads CASTILPGLQNTGELFF. The CDR3 coding sequence is TGTGCCAGCACCATCCTCCCGGGACTCCAGAACACCGGGGAGCTGTTTTTT.

As DNA, the CDR3 is TGTGCCAGTAGTTCAGGGGATCATCGGCCCACCGGGGAGCTGTTTTTT. This sequence encodes CASSSGDHRPTGELFF. V usage is TRBV19 and J usage is TRBJ2-2; maybe TRBD1 (6 bases). This CDR3 has 16 residues. The V gene lost 5 bases and the J gene lost 4 bases, with 17 bases spanning the gap. Germline V gives CDR1 LNHDA, CDR2 SQIVND (reference sequence).

On this clone itself: The junction departs from the called germline gene at one end, perhaps through a read error. This sequence joins TRBV25-1 and TRBJ2-1, with D possibly being TRBD2 (6 bases). CDR1 and CDR2 from the germline V gene are MGHDK and SYGVNS. CDR3 length: 15 amino acids. The CDR3 region is CASSDDRDSDNEQFF. DNA of the CDR3: TGTGCCAGCAGTGATGACCGGGACTCCGACAATGAGCAGTTCTTC. Complete variable domain (other parts from reference TRBV25-1 and TRBJ2-1): EADIYQTPRYLVIGTGKKITLECSQTMGHDKMYWYQQDPGMELHLIHYSYGVNSTEKGDLSSESTVSRIRTEHFPLTLESARPSHTSQYLCASSDDRDSDNEQFFGPGTRLTVL.

The chain recombines TRBV7-2 with TRBJ2-3; D may be TRBD2 (6 bases). V gave up 5 bases and J gave up 0 bases, with 24 bases separating them. The CDR3 loop spans 19 amino acids. Germline V lookup: CDR1 SGHTA, CDR2 FQGNSA. CDR3 in amino acids: CASSPRTNRPPSSTDTQYF. In nucleotides, the CDR3 is TGTGCCAGCAGCCCAAGGACTAATCGGCCCCCAAGTAGCACAGATACGCAGTATTTT. Full variable domain (rest looked up from reference TRBV7-2 and TRBJ2-3): GAGVSQSPSNKVTEKGKDVELRCDPISGHTALYWYRQSLGQGLEFLIYFQGNSAPDKSGLPSDRFSAERTGGSVSTLTIQRTQQEDSAVYLCASSPRTNRPPSSTDTQYFGPGTRLTVL.

The V call is TRBV6-1, the J call TRBJ2-1; 7 bases line up with TRBD2. V shed 6 bases and J 3 bases; nucleotides not matched to a gene: 8. The CDR3 contains 15 residues. The germline V gene has CDR1 MNHNS and CDR2 SASEGT. CDR3 bases: TGTGCCAGCAGCCGACTAGCAGAGAACTACAATGAGCAGTTCTTC. This codes for CASSRLAENYNEQFF.

DNA for the CDR3: TGTGCCAGCAGACTAGCGGGGACAGATACGCAGTATTTT. The encoded protein is CASRLAGTDTQYF. V and J are TRBV6-4 and TRBJ2-3; 10 bases fit TRBD2. J was trimmed by 3 bases and V by 6 bases; bases with no gene match: 0. Germline values: CDR1 MRHNA, CDR2 SNTAGT. This CDR3 has 13 residues.